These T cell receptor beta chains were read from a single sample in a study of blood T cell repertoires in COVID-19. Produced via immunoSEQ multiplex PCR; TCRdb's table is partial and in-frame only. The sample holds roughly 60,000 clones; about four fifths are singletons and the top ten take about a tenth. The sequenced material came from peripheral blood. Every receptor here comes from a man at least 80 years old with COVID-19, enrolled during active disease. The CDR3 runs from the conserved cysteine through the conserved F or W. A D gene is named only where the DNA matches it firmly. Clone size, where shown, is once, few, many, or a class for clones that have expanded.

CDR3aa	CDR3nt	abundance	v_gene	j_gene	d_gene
CASSSPGTGNTEAFF	TGTGCCAGCAGCTCACCCGGGACAGGGAACACTGAAGCTTTCTTT	few	TRBV7-8	TRBJ1-1	TRBD1
CASRLGGTLNDTF	TGTGCCAGTAGGCTGGGGGGGACACTTAATGACACCTTC	NA	TRBV6-5	TRBJ1-2	NA
CASSALSTDTQYF	TGTGCCAGCAGCGCCCTAAGCACAGATACGCAGTATTTT	NA	TRBV11-2	TRBJ2-3	NA
CASSDGITWEQFF	TGTGCCAGCAGCGATGGCATCACCTGGGAGCAGTTCTTC	NA	TRBV7-2	TRBJ2-1	NA
CASIAGGRAGANVLTF	TGTGCCAGTATCGCCGGGGGAAGGGCTGGGGCCAACGTCCTGACTTTC	NA	TRBV19	TRBJ2-6	NA
CASGPVGETQYF	TGTGCCAGCGGGCCTGTCGGAGAGACCCAGTACTTC	NA	TRBV6-5	TRBJ2-5	NA
CASRTQGGLNTEAFF	TGTGCCAGCAGGACCCAGGGGGGCCTGAACACTGAAGCTTTCTTT	few	TRBV11-2	TRBJ1-1	TRBD1
CASSYSGTGISGANVLTF	TGTGCCAGCAGTTACTCGGGGACAGGCATTTCTGGGGCCAACGTCCTGACTTTC	NA	TRBV6-2/TRBV6-3	TRBJ2-6	TRBD1
CARGGRPNEKLFF	TGTGCCCGAGGAGGACGTCCTAATGAAAAACTGTTTTTT	NA	TRBV30	TRBJ1-4	NA
CASSPRGYGYTF	TGTGCCAGCAGCCCCAGGGGGTATGGCTACACCTTC	once	TRBV9	TRBJ1-2	TRBD1
CASSPEGRGRNEQFF	TGTGCCAGCAGCCCGGAGGGAAGGGGACGTAATGAGCAGTTCTTC	NA	TRBV5-5	TRBJ2-1	NA
CASSDGSSGHNEQFF	TGTGCCAGCAGCGACGGGTCTAGCGGGCACAATGAGCAGTTCTTC	few	TRBV7-6	TRBJ2-1	TRBD2
CASSPGGEGYTF	TGTGCCAGCTCACCAGGGGGCGAGGGCTACACCTTC	NA	TRBV18	TRBJ1-2	NA
CAWSGKGVDFSGNTIYF	TGTGCCTGGAGTGGAAAAGGGGTCGACTTCTCTGGAAACACCATATATTTT	NA	TRBV30	TRBJ1-3	NA
CASSTSGQETQYF	TGTGCCAGTAGTACTTCAGGCCAAGAGACCCAGTACTTC	NA	TRBV19	TRBJ2-5	NA
CAGGGRIQETQYF	TGTGCCGGAGGAGGCAGGATCCAAGAGACCCAGTACTTC	once	TRBV2	TRBJ2-5	NA
CASSLEPSNQPQHF	TGCGCCAGCAGCTTGGAGCCTAGCAATCAGCCCCAGCATTTT	NA	TRBV5-1	TRBJ1-5	NA
CASSRDRGPEAFF	TGCGCCAGCAGCCGAGACAGGGGCCCTGAAGCTTTCTTT	NA	TRBV5-1	TRBJ1-1	TRBD1
CASSLGGGYGYTF	TGTGCCAGCAGCTTAGGAGGTGGATATGGCTACACCTTC	NA	TRBV7-2	TRBJ1-2	NA
CASSEVAGEYYGYTF	TGTGCCAGCAGTGAAGTAGCAGGGGAGTACTATGGCTACACCTTC	NA	TRBV6-1	TRBJ1-2	NA
CSVATRMNTEAFF	TGCAGCGTCGCGACGCGGATGAACACTGAAGCTTTCTTT	NA	TRBV29-1	TRBJ1-1	NA
CASSPPQTGGEKLFF	TGTGCCAGCAGCCCCCCACAGACAGGAGGTGAAAAACTGTTTTTT	few	TRBV28	TRBJ1-4	NA
CSVASGTGGYEQYF	TGCAGCGTTGCTTCCGGGACAGGGGGCTACGAGCAGTACTTC	NA	TRBV29-1	TRBJ2-7	TRBD1
CASRQPGTGGNTEAFF	TGTGCCAGCAGGCAGCCCGGGACAGGGGGCAACACTGAAGCTTTCTTT	NA	TRBV3-1/TRBV3-2	TRBJ1-1	TRBD1
CATSADSYNQPQHF	TGTGCCACCAGCGCCGACAGTTACAATCAGCCCCAGCATTTT	NA	TRBV24-1	TRBJ1-5	NA
CASSPHPGSPLHF	TGTGCCAGCAGCCCCCACCCGGGTTCACCCCTCCACTTT	NA	TRBV6-1	TRBJ1-6	NA
CASSPGGANQPQHF	TGTGCCAGCAGCCCGGGGGGGGCGAATCAGCCCCAGCATTTT	NA	TRBV3-1/TRBV3-2	TRBJ1-5	NA
CASSAQGQGGTEAFF	TGTGCCAGCAGCGCCCAGGGACAGGGGGGGACTGAAGCTTTCTTT	NA	TRBV9	TRBJ1-1	TRBD1
CASRGQTLNTEAFF	TGTGCCAGCAGGGGACAGACTTTGAACACTGAAGCTTTCTTT	once	TRBV2	TRBJ1-1	TRBD1
CASSPTGGPSDEQFF	TGTGCCAGCAGCCCTACAGGGGGCCCTAGCGATGAGCAGTTCTTC	NA	TRBV9	TRBJ2-1	TRBD1
CASSLGRGINYGYTF	TGTGCCAGCAGCCTGGGCAGGGGAATTAACTATGGCTACACCTTC	NA	TRBV5-8	TRBJ1-2	NA
CASSQGAERVTEAFF	TGCGCCAGCAGCCAAGGAGCGGAGAGGGTAACTGAAGCTTTCTTT	NA	TRBV4-1	TRBJ1-1	NA
CASSLRETYNSPLHF	TGTGCCAGCAGTTTACGGGAAACCTATAATTCACCCCTCCACTTT	NA	TRBV28	TRBJ1-6	NA
CASSQGHYNEQFF	TGCGCCAGCAGCCAAGGTCACTACAATGAGCAGTTCTTC	NA	TRBV4-3	TRBJ2-1	NA
CSGQGIGNTIYF	TGCAGCGGGCAGGGTATTGGAAACACCATATATTTT	NA	TRBV29-1	TRBJ1-3	NA
CAIRSSTGSGNTIYF	TGTGCCATCAGATCTTCGACAGGCTCTGGAAACACCATATATTTT	NA	TRBV10-3	TRBJ1-3	NA
CASSLGEGAHRHEQYF	TGTGCCAGCAGCTTGGGAGAGGGGGCGCATCGTCACGAGCAGTACTTC	NA	TRBV5-4	TRBJ2-7	TRBD1
CASSEYGVETQYF	TGTGCCAGCAGTGAATACGGGGTTGAGACCCAGTACTTC	once	TRBV2	TRBJ2-5	NA
CASSPTGRGNWNTEAFF	TGTGCCAGCAGCCCTACAGGAAGAGGAAATTGGAACACTGAAGCTTTCTTT	NA	TRBV3-1/TRBV3-2	TRBJ1-1	NA
CASSPGLAGNSYEQYF	TGTGCCAGCAGCCCGGGACTAGCGGGAAACTCCTACGAGCAGTACTTC	NA	TRBV6-6	TRBJ2-7	TRBD2
CASSLEGATDTQYF	TGCGCCAGCAGCTTGGAAGGGGCGACAGATACGCAGTATTTT	few	TRBV5-1	TRBJ2-3	NA
CASSQPGELVNTGELFF	TGTGCCAGCAGCCAACCGGGAGAGCTAGTTAACACCGGGGAGCTGTTTTTT	NA	TRBV13	TRBJ2-2	NA
CATSDSSGYYNEQFF	TGTGCCACCAGTGATTCTAGCGGATATTACAATGAGCAGTTCTTC	once	TRBV24-1	TRBJ2-1	TRBD2
CASSVGAGEGNTEAFF	TGTGCCAGCAGCGTAGGGGCAGGGGAAGGGAACACTGAAGCTTTCTTT	NA	TRBV9	TRBJ1-1	NA
CASSRDSTNQPQHF	TGTGCCAGCAGTCGGGACAGTACCAATCAGCCCCAGCATTTT	NA	TRBV28	TRBJ1-5	TRBD1